The clone carrying this TCR beta chain was seen a few times. Its antigen is not known. This entry is derived from a study of metastatic and nonmetastatic thyroid tumors. Study as a whole: Across peripheral blood and tumor or nodule tissue samples taken from malignant and benign thyroid patients, the repertoires were compared with one another. Study results and limitations: Reports indicated that malignant thyroid tumors showed significantly higher TCR beta diversity than benign nodules did, in blood and tumor.

The ends lost 3 bases at V and 2 bases at J; junction bases unmatched: 3. Germline loops: CDR1 MNHNS, CDR2 SASEGT. This CDR3 spans 14 amino acids. As originally analysed: Clinicopathological groups differed in CDR3, with these differences serving to build a distant-metastasis classifier for papillary thyroid cancer. TCRdb re-clonotyped the PCR reads via MiXCR. TCRdb assigned the V and J calls; the authors' analysis was not used. The repertoire includes 30,000 to 40,000 clones, less than 40% of them detected once, and approximately 22% sits in the top ten. No treatment had been given to any patient before thyroid surgery.

The genes are TRBV6-1 and TRBJ2-7; 8 nucleotides line up with TRBD1. Sequences were obtained from tumor tissue. The sequence derives from a female donor with papillary thyroid cancer or a benign thyroid nodule (not recorded which). Some clones in this sample may be carry-over from other donors' samples. CDR3 sequence: CASSDGQGPYEQYF. The CDR3 DNA sequence: TGTGCCAGCAGTGACGGACAGGGTCCCTACGAGCAGTACTTC.